These T cell receptor beta chains were read from a single sample in a study of blood T cells in healthy people across ages. MiXCR, run by TCRdb on the 5' RACE reads, gives a single entry per CDR3 protein. The sample carries 800,000 to 1,000,000 distinct CDR3 sequences, 45% to 50% recorded once. The specimen sequenced was blood. Receptor source: a man under 40 in good health. Each CDR3 is given with its conserved first and last residue. Fields, in order: J gene, D gene, V gene, clone size, CDR3 DNA, CDR3 protein. The D gene is left open where the match is weak. A row's size may be missing; if present it is once, few, many or a size class.

J: TRBJ2-7; D: NA; V: TRBV5-1; size: NA; DNA: TGCGCCAGCAGCGCGTCGGGCGGGGTCTACGAGCAGTACTTC; CDR3: CASSASGGVYEQYF
J: TRBJ2-7; D: NA; V: TRBV9; size: few; DNA: TGTGCCAGCAGCGTAGGGACAGAGACCTACGAGCAGTACTTC; CDR3: CASSVGTETYEQYF
J: TRBJ1-1; D: NA; V: TRBV4-2; size: few; DNA: TGTGCCAGCAGCCAAGATCGGTCCACTGAAGCTTTCTTT; CDR3: CASSQDRSTEAFF
J: TRBJ1-2; D: NA; V: TRBV25-1; size: NA; DNA: TGTGCCAGCAGTGGAGGCCTTATAAGCTATGGCTACACCTTC; CDR3: CASSGGLISYGYTF
J: TRBJ1-4; D: TRBD1; V: TRBV20-1; size: NA; DNA: TGCAGTGCTCTTACCTTGGACAGGGGGTATGAAAAACTGTTTTTT; CDR3: CSALTLDRGYEKLFF
J: TRBJ1-2; D: NA; V: TRBV28; size: once; DNA: TGTGCCAGCAGTTCCGGGACACATAACTATGGCTACACCTTC; CDR3: CASSSGTHNYGYTF
J: TRBJ1-1; D: NA; V: TRBV7-8; size: NA; DNA: TGTGCCAGCAGCCCATTTGGCGGCACAGGGCTGAACACTGAAGCTTTCTTT; CDR3: CASSPFGGTGLNTEAFF
J: TRBJ2-5; D: NA; V: TRBV28; size: many; DNA: TGTGCCAGCATCGAACAGGGGAGGGAGACCCAGTACTTC; CDR3: CASIEQGRETQYF
J: TRBJ2-5; D: NA; V: TRBV7-9; size: NA; DNA: TGTGCCAGCCATCCAGGGCAAGAGACCCAGTACTTC; CDR3: CASHPGQETQYF
J: TRBJ1-5; D: NA; V: TRBV27; size: NA; DNA: TGTGCCAGCAGTTTTACCGGAGCAATGCCCCAGCATTTT; CDR3: CASSFTGAMPQHF
J: TRBJ2-1; D: TRBD1; V: TRBV25-1; size: NA; DNA: TGTGCCAGCGGCCGGGACAGGGGGCGATACAATGAGCAGTTCTTC; CDR3: CASGRDRGRYNEQFF
J: TRBJ2-5; D: TRBD2; V: TRBV12-3/TRBV12-4; size: NA; DNA: TGTGCCAGCAGTTTTTGGGCGGGAGGGCTCAATGAGCAGTACTTC; CDR3: CASSFWAGGLNEQYF
J: TRBJ2-2; D: TRBD2; V: TRBV11-2; size: once; DNA: TGTGCCAGCAGTTACTGGACTAGCGGGGGGGTATCTGGGGAGCTGTTTTTT; CDR3: CASSYWTSGGVSGELFF
J: TRBJ2-3; D: TRBD1; V: TRBV20-1; size: NA; DNA: TGCAGTGCTAGCGGCCCCCAGGGGGTTTCCACAGATACGCAGTATTTT; CDR3: CSASGPQGVSTDTQYF
J: TRBJ1-6; D: NA; V: TRBV12-3/TRBV12-4; size: NA; DNA: TGTGCCAGCAGTCCCACGGGGCCCTATGATAATTCACCCCTCCACTTT; CDR3: CASSPTGPYDNSPLHF
J: TRBJ1-5; D: NA; V: TRBV11-2; size: NA; DNA: TGTGCCAGCAGCGCCGGGACCGATAGCAATCAGCCCCAGCATTTT; CDR3: CASSAGTDSNQPQHF
J: TRBJ2-3; D: NA; V: TRBV29-1; size: few; DNA: TGCAGCGTCGAACTGGTGGGGCCGAGAACAGATACGCAGTATTTT; CDR3: CSVELVGPRTDTQYF
J: TRBJ2-1; D: NA; V: TRBV5-1; size: once; DNA: TGCGCCAGCAGCCTCAACCCCGGGGCCAGACGGCACAATGAGCAGTTCTTC; CDR3: CASSLNPGARRHNEQFF
J: TRBJ2-5; D: NA; V: TRBV4-1; size: few; DNA: TGCGCCAGCAGCCAAGATTTGGCGCCACGGCCAGAGACCCAGTACTTC; CDR3: CASSQDLAPRPETQYF
J: TRBJ2-5; D: NA; V: TRBV5-1; size: NA; DNA: TGCGCCAGCAGCTTGGCTGAACGGGTGGGAGAGCAGTACTTC; CDR3: CASSLAERVGEQYF
J: TRBJ2-7; D: NA; V: TRBV3-1; size: many; DNA: TGTGCCAGCAGCCAAGGTGGCTACGAGCAGTACTTC; CDR3: CASSQGGYEQYF
J: TRBJ2-1; D: TRBD2; V: TRBV29-1; size: NA; DNA: TGCAGCGCGGGACGGAGCGGGGGGGGCGATGAGCAGTTCTTC; CDR3: CSAGRSGGGDEQFF
J: TRBJ1-1; D: TRBD1; V: TRBV27; size: few; DNA: TGTGCCAGCACGGGGTTGGGACAGGGGATCACTGAAGCTTTCTTT; CDR3: CASTGLGQGITEAFF
J: TRBJ1-1; D: NA; V: TRBV30; size: few; DNA: TGTGCCGGGGGACAGAACACTGAAGCTTTCTTT; CDR3: CAGGQNTEAFF
J: TRBJ2-3; D: TRBD1; V: TRBV7-2; size: NA; DNA: TGTGCCAGCAGCCCGCGGACAGGGTGGGGAACAGATACGCAGTATTTT; CDR3: CASSPRTGWGTDTQYF